A single sample gave rise to the 24 T cell receptor beta chains below, sequenced in a study of T cells in Graves' hyperthyroidism and ophthalmopathy. Amplified TCR beta CDR3 regions derived from RNA transcripts. The TCR CDR3 first-round RT-PCR relied on the HTBI primer set. In TCRdb, the multiplex PCR reads were re-called with MiXCR into one record per CDR3 protein. The sample consists of over 300,000 distinct CDR3 sequences, around 13% of them appearing once. Material for sequencing was blood. These receptors were obtained from a woman aged 55-70 years with Graves' hyperthyroidism.

About this clonotype itself: A junction boundary mismatches the germline segment, possibly from a read error. J is TRBJ2-1 and V is TRBV5-1; D gene unclear. Germline lookup yields CDR1 SGHRS and CDR2 YFSETQ. CDR3 length: 15 amino acids. CDR3 residues: CASSLLTSSHNEQFF. In nucleotides, the CDR3 is TGCGCCAGCAGCTTACTAACGAGCTCCCACAATGAGCAGTTCTTC.

This chain connects TRBV27 to TRBJ1-5; no clear D gene. CDR1 MNHEY and CDR2 SMNVEV come from the germline V gene (reference sequence). This CDR3 has 15 amino acids. The germline V and J ends were trimmed by 2 bases and 4 bases, with 12 bases remaining between them. CDR3 nucleotide sequence: TGTGCCAGCAGTTTAGGATCGGGGAAGAATCAGCCCCAGCATTTT. Translating gives CASSLGSGKNQPQHF.

This clonotype has at least ten counts. V is TRBV28 and J is TRBJ2-1; the D gene is possibly TRBD1 (5 bases). CDR3 length: 12 residues. The V gene lost 7 bases and the J gene lost 4 bases, with 8 bases spanning the gap. CDR1 and CDR2 (germline): MDHEN, SYDVKM. The CDR3 here is CASTAGYNEQFF. The CDR3 DNA reads TGTGCCAGCACCGCAGGGTACAATGAGCAGTTCTTC.

This clonotype occurred many times. The rearrangement uses TRBV2 and TRBJ1-3, with 9 nucleotides matching TRBD1. This CDR3 contains 15 residues. After removal of 7 bases from V and 7 bases from J, the junction contained 11 bases not matched to a gene. The germline V gene encodes CDR1 SNHLY and CDR2 FYNNEI. The CDR3 nucleotides read TGTGCCAGCATGCGAAGGACAGGGGCGGGGAACACCATATATTTT. Protein sequence: CASMRRTGAGNTIYF.

In this sample, this clonotype turned up a few times. V and J are TRBV19 and TRBJ2-7, with 11 bases that match TRBD2. With 6 bases clipped from V and 0 bases from J, the junction kept 4 bases outside the gene matches. This CDR3 is built from 15 residues. Germline V gene data show CDR1 as LNHDA and CDR2 as SQIVND (reference sequence). CDR3 nucleotide sequence: TGTGCCAGTAGAGTAGCGGGAGGGTCCTCCTACGAGCAGTACTTC. It codes for CASRVAGGSSYEQYF. The variable domain in full, with the rest retrieved from reference TRBV19 and TRBJ2-7, is DGGITQSPKYLFRKEGQNVTLSCEQNLNHDAMYWYRQDPGQGLRLIYYSQIVNDFQKGDIAEGYSVSREKKESFPLTVTSAQKNPTAFYLCASRVAGGSSYEQYFGPGTRLTVT.

This clonotype was recorded many times. The CDR3 is CASSYSMGLAGEKGELFF. CDR3 nucleotide sequence: TGTGCCAGCAGTTACTCGATGGGACTAGCGGGAGAGAAGGGTGAGCTGTTTTTT. The J gene is TRBJ2-2, the V gene TRBV6-5; 14 bases fit TRBD2. V was clipped by 0 bases and J by 11 bases; unmatched bases: 11. The CDR3 runs 18 residues. CDR1 is MNHEY and CDR2 is SVGAGI in the germline V gene.

This clonotype was observed at least ten times. A read error is possible here, since a much larger clone lies one base away. The chain has TRBV3-1 and TRBJ2-7; no definite D call. Per the germline V gene, CDR1 is LGHDT and CDR2 is YNNKEL (reference sequence). Trimming cost V 2 bases and J 5 bases, with 4 bases left between them. This CDR3 has 11 amino acids. The CDR3 spells CASSQTHEQYF. The CDR3 bases are TGTGCCAGCAGCCAAACCCACGAGCAGTACTTC.

This clonotype was picked up many times. The V call is TRBV27, the J call TRBJ2-5; TRBD2 matches at 14 bases. This CDR3 comprises 18 residues. The V segment lost 5 bases and the J segment 5 bases; nucleotides outside the gene matches: 13. Germline V CDR1 and CDR2: MNHEY, SMNVEV (reference sequence). DNA for the CDR3: TGTGCCAGCAGTCACGGACTAGCGGGAGGACCCACCGGCGAGACCCAGTACTTC. Protein product: CASSHGLAGGPTGETQYF.

The V call is TRBV5-5, the J call TRBJ1-5, with no clear D. This CDR3 contains 15 residues. CDR1 is SGHKS and CDR2 is YYEKEE in the germline V gene (reference sequence). Trimming took 2 bases from V and 0 from J, leaving 9 bases between them. In nucleotides, the CDR3 is TGTGCCAGCAGCTTATCGGGGAATAGCAATCAGCCCCAGCATTTT. Protein: CASSLSGNSNQPQHF.

The J gene is TRBJ2-4, the V gene TRBV19, with 9 bases fitting TRBD1. J was trimmed by 8 bases and V by 6 bases; bases with no gene match: 11. The CDR3 runs to 15 residues. Germline lookup yields CDR1 LNHDA and CDR2 SQIVND (reference sequence). The CDR3 DNA is TGTGCCAGTAGGACCGAGGACAGGGGACTTTACATTCAGTACTTC. Translating it yields CASRTEDRGLYIQYF.

The gene calls are TRBV5-4 and TRBJ1-1; unclear D gene. The V gene's germline CDR1 is SGHNT and CDR2 YYREEE (reference sequence). V gave up 3 bases and J gave up 1 base, with 13 bases separating them. The CDR3 is 15 amino acids. The CDR3 region is CASSSRISQNTEAFF. The CDR3 bases are TGTGCCAGCAGCTCCCGGATATCACAGAACACTGAAGCTTTCTTT.

This clonotype has only a few counts. J is TRBJ1-1 and V is TRBV12-3 or TRBV12-4; D possibly corresponds to TRBD1 (5 bases). The V and J ends lost 3 bases and 3 bases respectively, with 8 bases between them. The CDR3 spans 13 residues. CDR3 sequence reads: CASSLMGDTEAFF. In DNA, the CDR3 is TGTGCCAGCAGTTTGATGGGGGACACTGAAGCTTTCTTT.

This clonotype has at least ten counts. This chain connects TRBV5-1 to TRBJ1-2; D gene unclear. The ends were cut back, 4 bases at V and 6 bases at J, with 16 bases in the middle. This CDR3 contains 14 residues. Germline CDR1 and CDR2: SGHRS and YFSETQ. CDR3 DNA sequence: TGCGCCAGCAGCGAGAGGTCGGTCTTCCATGGCTACACCTTC. Residues: CASSERSVFHGYTF.

This chain uses TRBV7-2 with TRBJ2-1; 10 nucleotides align to TRBD2. CDR1 is SGHTA, CDR2 FQGNSA, per germline. This CDR3 region has 15 residues. Losses at the gene ends were 3 bases for V and 10 bases for J; bases not matched to a gene: 9. The CDR3 nucleotides are TGTGCCAGCAGCTTGTTAGGTCTAGCGGGAGTAGAGCAGTTCTTC. Protein: CASSLLGLAGVEQFF.

This clonotype occurred many times. The genes are TRBV30 and TRBJ2-2; 7 bases are shared with TRBD2. Germline trimming cut 4 bases from V and 6 bases from J; bases unmatched to any gene: 8. Germline V gives CDR1 GTSNPN, CDR2 SVGIG (reference sequence). The CDR3 covers 14 residues. The CDR3 loop is CAWKTSPWAGELFF. CDR3 bases: TGTGCCTGGAAGACTAGCCCGTGGGCCGGGGAGCTGTTTTTT.

This clonotype came up many times. The chain uses TRBV7-6 and TRBJ2-1; D call uncertain. Germline values: CDR1 SGHVS, CDR2 FNYEAQ. This CDR3 has 15 amino acids. Deletions cut 0 bases from V and 8 bases from J, with 14 bases between. The CDR3, as DNA: TGTGCCAGCAGCTTAGCGATGGGGTTCTTCCATGAGCAGTTCTTC. Translation: CASSLAMGFFHEQFF. Complete variable domain (other parts from reference TRBV7-6 and TRBJ2-1): GAGVSQSPRYKVTKRGQDVALRCDPISGHVSLYWYRQALGQGPEFLTYFNYEAQQDKSGLPNDRFSAERPEGSISTLTIQRTEQRDSAMYRCASSLAMGFFHEQFFGPGTRLTVL.

J is TRBJ2-1 and V is TRBV7-3; 14 bases map to TRBD2. The CDR3 covers 17 residues. The J segment lost 7 bases and the V segment lost 2 bases, leaving 7 bases of the junction unmatched. Germline V gives CDR1 SGHTA, CDR2 FQGTGA. DNA for the CDR3: TGTGCCAGCAGCTTAGGAACCGGGACTAGCGGGAGTAATGAGCAGTTCTTC. Amino acid sequence: CASSLGTGTSGSNEQFF.

This clonotype was counted at least ten times. The rearrangement joins TRBV7-2 to TRBJ2-7; perhaps TRBD2 as D (5 bases). Germline CDR1 reads SGHTA; CDR2 reads FQGNSA. This CDR3 comprises 15 residues. Trimming left V 2 bases short and J 0 bases short, with 11 bases between. CDR3 protein: CASSLRTSSSYEQYF. CDR3 nucleotide sequence: TGTGCCAGCAGCTTAAGGACTTCGAGCTCCTACGAGCAGTACTTC. Full variable domain (remainder filled in from reference TRBV7-2 and TRBJ2-7): GAGVSQSPSNKVTEKGKDVELRCDPISGHTALYWYRQSLGQGLEFLIYFQGNSAPDKSGLPSDRFSAERTGGSVSTLTIQRTQQEDSAVYLCASSLRTSSSYEQYFGPGTRLTVT.

A few counts support this clonotype. The gene calls are TRBV7-9 and TRBJ2-7; D is ambiguous. The V end was cut by 3 bases, the J end by 3 bases, with 15 bases between. This CDR3 region has 15 residues. Germline CDR1 reads SEHNR; CDR2 reads FQNEAQ (reference sequence). In nucleotides, the CDR3 is TGTGCCAGCAGCTTCAGCGAGCCGACACACTACGAGCAGTACTTC. It translates to CASSFSEPTHYEQYF.

CDR3 DNA: TGTGCCATCAGCCTCGGGACTCCTGAGCAGTTCTTC. This codes for CAISLGTPEQFF. The V call is TRBV10-3, the J call TRBJ2-1; perhaps TRBD2 as D (6 bases). This CDR3 comprises 12 residues. Germline CDR1 reads ENHRY; CDR2 reads SYGVKD. V shed 6 bases and J shed 9 bases, with 12 bases lying between them.

The J gene is TRBJ2-5, the V gene TRBV7-9, with 7 bases aligning to TRBD2. Germline-derived CDR1 and CDR2 are SEHNR and FQNEAQ (reference sequence). This CDR3 has 14 residues. Trimming removed 3 bases from V and 1 base from J; junction bases left unmatched: 2. The CDR3, as DNA: TGTGCCAGCAGCTTCCCTAGCGGCCAAGAGACCCAGTACTTC. Its translation is CASSFPSGQETQYF.

This clonotype was observed a handful of times. The V gene is TRBV20-1, the J gene TRBJ1-2, with 10 bases lining up with TRBD1. Per the germline V gene, CDR1 is DFQATT and CDR2 is SNEGSKA (reference sequence). Trimming at V came to 5 bases and at J to 7 bases, leaving 7 bases not matched to a gene. This CDR3 contains 13 residues. The CDR3: CSAFTGTGVGYTF. CDR3 bases: TGCAGTGCTTTTACCGGGACAGGGGTTGGCTACACCTTC.

This clonotype was seen only a few times. The chain links TRBV27 to TRBJ1-1, with 8 bases matching TRBD1. The CDR3 extends over 13 amino acids. Germline values: CDR1 MNHEY, CDR2 SMNVEV (reference sequence). After removal of 8 bases from V and 2 bases from J, the junction contained 4 bases not matched to a gene. CDR3 bases: TGTGCCAGCCAGACAGGGGCCAACACTGAAGCTTTCTTT. The encoded protein is CASQTGANTEAFF.

This clonotype appeared many times. The rearrangement links TRBV7-9 to TRBJ1-5, with D perhaps TRBD1 (6 bases). The V gene lost 5 bases and the J gene lost 1 base, with 9 bases spanning the gap. CDR1 SEHNR and CDR2 FQNEAQ come from the germline V gene (reference sequence). The CDR3 runs 14 residues. This chain's CDR3 is CASSLTGSNQPQHF. The CDR3 bases are TGTGCCAGCAGCCTTACAGGGAGCAATCAGCCCCAGCATTTT.